The rows below give T cell receptor beta chains drawn from one sample of a study of neurological immune-mediated disorders. TCRdb processed the 5' RACE reads anew with MiXCR; each CDR3 protein has one entry. The table records roughly 39,000 distinct CDR3 sequences, approximately 5.1% of them present only once. Specimen: CD4+ T cells from blood. These receptors all come from a man aged 18 to 30 in good health. Each CDR3 is given with its conserved first and last residue. The D gene is left open where the match is weak. Sizes are listed as once, few, many or a size class.

clone size,V gene,D gene,J gene,CDR3 protein,CDR3 DNA
many,TRBV7-2,.,TRBJ2-6,CASRGTPGANVLTF,TGTGCCAGCAGGGGGACTCCTGGGGCCAACGTCCTGACTTTC
medium-sized,TRBV5-1,.,TRBJ2-6,CASSLTGTSGANVLTF,TGCGCCAGCAGCTTAACAGGAACCTCTGGGGCCAACGTCCTGACTTTC
many,TRBV6-6,.,TRBJ1-2,CASSYPSGDNYGYTF,TGTGCCAGCAGTTACCCGTCTGGTGATAACTATGGCTACACCTTC
many,TRBV29-1,.,TRBJ1-2,CSVGQGTSNYGYTF,TGCAGCGTTGGGCAGGGGACTTCTAACTATGGCTACACCTTC
many,TRBV5-8,.,TRBJ1-6,CASSPLSGRVNSPLHF,TGTGCCAGCAGCCCTCTTTCGGGACGGGTCAATTCACCCCTCCACTTT
many,TRBV7-9,.,TRBJ1-1,CASSNPERERRTEAFF,TGTGCCAGCAGCAATCCAGAACGGGAGAGAAGAACTGAAGCTTTCTTT
many,TRBV7-9,TRBD1,TRBJ2-7,CASSHRGLSYEQYF,TGTGCCAGCAGCCACAGGGGGCTCTCCTACGAGCAGTACTTC
many,TRBV6-5,.,TRBJ1-3,CASGSDRSGNTIYF,TGTGCCAGCGGATCGGACAGATCTGGAAACACCATATATTTT
many,TRBV5-8,.,TRBJ1-2,CASSLRMGGRSGYTF,TGTGCCAGCAGCCTGCGGATGGGGGGGCGGAGCGGCTACACCTTC
many,TRBV5-1,TRBD2,TRBJ2-7,CASSLEPGTRIGF,TGCGCCAGCAGCTTGGAACCCGGGACTAGGATCGGCTTC
many,TRBV20-1,.,TRBJ1-2,CSAKPWMGDSYGYTF,TGCAGTGCTAAGCCCTGGATGGGGGACTCCTATGGCTACACCTTC
many,TRBV18,.,TRBJ2-2,CASSVLRTENTGELFF,TGTGCCAGCTCAGTCCTGAGGACAGAAAACACCGGGGAGCTGTTTTTT
many,TRBV20-1,.,TRBJ2-5,CSARGFETVETQYF,TGCAGTGCTAGAGGATTCGAGACTGTTGAGACCCAGTACTTC